What follows describes a single T cell receptor (beta chain). The germline V gene encodes CDR1 SGHRS and CDR2 YFSETQ. This CDR3 spans 20 amino acids. Trimming took 4 bases from V and 1 from J; bases not matched to a gene: 13. Assay used: immunoSEQ multiplex PCR; TCRdb lists only in-frame clones, some missing. The sample has about 1.1 million clones; about 72% are singletons. These data are taken from a study of shared clonotypes between healthy human individuals. The sequence came from a man aged 18 to 30 in good health. Some clones in this sample may be carry-over from other donors' samples. The gene calls are TRBV5-1 and TRBJ2-1, with 14 positions matching TRBD2. Input material: memory CD4+ T cells from PBMCs. The sample's subset: CD45RA-negative fraction. The CDR3 spells CASSPTRGLAGERSYNEQFF. As DNA, the CDR3 is TGCGCCAGCAGCCCGACCCGGGGACTAGCGGGAGAACGGTCCTACAATGAGCAGTTCTTC.